The 27 T cell receptor beta chains below all came from one sample that was sequenced in a study of cytomegalovirus exposure and HLA in healthy donors. Here immunoSEQ multiplex PCR was the method, and the copy in TCRdb shows in-frame clones only, minus some. The data show about 170,000 clones, around 92% seen once. Sequencing was done on a sample of PBMCs. These receptors were taken from a man between 18 and 29 years old in good health and CMV-seropositive.

The chain links TRBV19 to TRBJ2-7, with TRBD2 matching over 8 bases. V shed 3 bases, J shed 3 bases, and the junction held 25 bases outside the gene matches. This CDR3 region has 21 residues. CDR1 and CDR2 (germline): LNHDA, SQIVND (reference sequence). DNA of the CDR3: TGTGCCAGTAGTATTAGCGGGGAAGACAACAAAGCGGTCAGATCCAACTACGAGCAGTACTTC. It encodes CASSISGEDNKAVRSNYEQYF.

The chain recombines TRBV7-9 with TRBJ2-7, with TRBD2 matching over 12 bases. The CDR3 extends over 15 amino acids. The germline V gene encodes CDR1 SEHNR and CDR2 FQNEAQ (reference sequence). The V gene end was trimmed by 5 bases and the J gene end by 7 bases; junction bases not matched to a gene: 9. The chain's CDR3 is CASSAIPSGRGEQYF. As DNA, the CDR3 is TGTGCCAGCAGCGCAATCCCTAGCGGGAGGGGGGAGCAGTACTTC.

The V call is TRBV21-1, the J call TRBJ2-3; the table's D call, TRBD2, has no DNA check behind it. TRBV21-1 is marked as a pseudogene. The CDR3 extends over 17 amino acids. CDR3 amino acids: CASSKGPRTGEADTQYF. CDR3 DNA: TGTGCCAGCAGCAAAGGCCCCCGAACGGGAGAGGCAGATACGCAGTATTTT.

The chain recombines TRBV11-3 with TRBJ1-3; D call uncertain. Germline assignment: CDR1 SGHNT and CDR2 YENEEA. Trimming pared 0 bases from V and 3 bases from J, leaving 12 bases between. This CDR3 is 16 amino acids long. CDR3: CASSLDWRSDGNTIYF. The CDR3 DNA reads TGTGCCAGCAGCTTAGATTGGAGGTCCGATGGAAACACCATATATTTT.

The chain is built from TRBV30 and TRBJ1-2; D not certain. The CDR3 is 13 amino acids. V lost 0 bases to trimming and J lost 7 bases, with 12 bases between them. Germline V gene lookup returns CDR1 GTSNPN and CDR2 SVGIG (reference sequence). This CDR3 reads CAWSVPPGSGYTF. CDR3 DNA sequence: TGTGCCTGGAGTGTACCTCCGGGGAGTGGCTACACCTTC. Based on the CDR3 plus reference TRBV30 and TRBJ1-2, the full variable domain is SQTIHQWPATLVQPVGSPLSLECTVEGTSNPNLYWYRQAAGRGLQLLFYSVGIGQISSEVPQNLSASRPQDRQFILSSKKLLLSDSGFYLCAWSVPPGSGYTFGSGTRLTVV.

The CDR3 sequence is CASSLGIGQGRYEQYF. The CDR3 bases are TGTGCCAGCAGCTTGGGGATCGGACAGGGGAGGTACGAGCAGTACTTC. The gene calls are TRBV5-5 and TRBJ2-7; 9 positions match TRBD1. This CDR3 spans 16 amino acids. Germline trimming cut 0 bases from V and 4 bases from J; bases unmatched to any gene: 8. Germline V gene sequence: CDR1 SGHKS, CDR2 YYEKEE (reference sequence).

The CDR3 sequence: CSVVAGPYEQYF. CDR3 coding DNA: TGCAGCGTTGTGGCGGGGCCCTACGAGCAGTACTTC. The rearrangement links TRBV29-1 to TRBJ2-7, with D perhaps matching TRBD2 (6 bases). Germline CDR1 SQVTM, CDR2 ANQGSEA. Trimming took off 4 bases at V and 2 bases at J, with 9 bases between the two ends. There are 12 residues in the CDR3.

The table lists this clone with a few counts. The chain has TRBV7-9 and TRBJ2-3, with TRBD2 identical over 8 bases. CDR3 length equals 16 residues. V shed 2 bases and J 4 bases; nucleotides not matched to a gene: 8. The germline CDR1 and CDR2 sequences are SEHNR and FQNEAQ (reference sequence). In DNA form, the CDR3 reads TGTGCCAGCAGCTTACTTAATAGCGGGATCCCAGATACGCAGTATTTT. The encoded protein is CASSLLNSGIPDTQYF. The full variable domain, with the rest looked up from reference TRBV7-9 and TRBJ2-3, is DTGVSQNPRHKITKRGQNVTFRCDPISEHNRLYWYRQTLGQGPEFLTYFQNEAQLEKSRLLSDRFSAERPKGSFSTLEIQRTEQGDSAMYLCASSLLNSGIPDTQYFGPGTRLTVL.

In this sample, this clone turned up a few times. The chain combines TRBV7-8 with TRBJ1-1; D remains unclear. V gave up 5 bases and J gave up 2 bases, with 9 bases separating them. CDR1 and CDR2 (germline): SGHVS, FQNEAQ. The CDR3 runs 13 residues. The CDR3 coding sequence is TGTGCCAGCAGCCTGGCAGAAAACACTGAAGCTTTCTTT. Translation gives CASSLAENTEAFF.

This chain connects TRBV6-4 to TRBJ2-1; 7 bases are a match to TRBD1. The V gene's germline CDR1 is MRHNA and CDR2 SNTAGT. The ends lost 4 bases at V and 5 bases at J; junction bases unmatched: 8. The CDR3 contains 15 residues. The DNA of the CDR3 is TGTGCCAGCAGTGCAGACAGGGAAGGGCACAATGAGCAGTTCTTC. Protein: CASSADREGHNEQFF.

V is TRBV5-1 and J is TRBJ2-4; TRBD1 aligns across 9 bases. Germline CDR1 and CDR2: SGHRS and YFSETQ. Trimming removed 0 bases from V and 0 bases from J; junction bases left unmatched: 16. The CDR3 has 21 amino acids. In DNA, the CDR3 is TGCGCCAGCAGCTTGGCCGATCTGGGACAGGGTGGGAGCCTAGCCAAAAACATTCAGTACTTC. This encodes CASSLADLGQGGSLAKNIQYF.

This rearrangement joins TRBV11-2 to TRBJ2-7; D unresolved. This CDR3 comprises 15 residues. V was trimmed by 2 bases and J by 2 bases, leaving 13 bases between them. From germline, CDR1 is SGHAT and CDR2 FQNNGV. CDR3 coding DNA: TGTGCCAGCAGCTTAACCTTTGGTCTAGCCTACGAGCAGTACTTC. Translating gives CASSLTFGLAYEQYF.

The chain is built from TRBV7-6 and TRBJ2-1; D not certain. V lost 2 bases and J lost 7, with 9 bases in between. Per germline, CDR1 SGHVS and CDR2 FNYEAQ. The CDR3 is made up of 13 amino acids. Here the CDR3 DNA reads TGTGCCAGCAGCTTAACGTTCGGGAATGAGCAGTTCTTC. It codes for CASSLTFGNEQFF.

CDR3 loop: CASSQAQTRTRGSNEQFF. DNA for the CDR3: TGCGCCAGCAGCCAAGCTCAAACCCGAACTAGGGGGAGTAATGAGCAGTTCTTC. The rearrangement links TRBV4-1 to TRBJ2-1; TRBD1 might be the D (6 bases). The CDR3 contains 18 residues. V was cut by 1 base and J by 7 bases, with 23 bases left in between. Looked up from germline, CDR1 is MGHRA and CDR2 is YSYEKL.

The chain uses TRBV11-2 and TRBJ2-7; 8 positions match TRBD2. CDR3 length: 14 residues. Unmatched junction bases numbered 5, after V lost 7 bases and J lost 0 bases. Germline lookup yields CDR1 SGHAT and CDR2 FQNNGV. In nucleotides, the CDR3 is TGTGCCAGCACCCGAGGGACTAGCTCCTACGAGCAGTACTTC. It specifies CASTRGTSSYEQYF.

The chain employs TRBV7-9 and TRBJ2-5, with 8 bases matching TRBD1. The length of the CDR3 is 16 residues. Germline values: CDR1 SEHNR, CDR2 FQNEAQ (reference sequence). The V gene end was trimmed by 4 bases and the J gene end by 1 base; junction bases not matched to a gene: 8. The CDR3 spells CASSWGQEFFQETQYF. The CDR3, as DNA: TGTGCCAGCAGCTGGGGACAGGAATTCTTCCAAGAGACCCAGTACTTC.

V usage is TRBV6-6 and J usage is TRBJ2-2, with D possibly TRBD2 on 5 matching bases. From germline, CDR1 is MNHNY and CDR2 SVGAGI (reference sequence). The CDR3 has 14 residues. The V and J ends lost 7 bases and 2 bases respectively, with 11 bases between them. CDR3 coding DNA: TGTGCCAGCATCGGGGTAACCAACACCGGGGAGCTGTTTTTT. Its translation: CASIGVTNTGELFF.

The CDR3: CATSPNSGANVLTF. The DNA for the CDR3 is TGTGCCACATCCCCAAACTCTGGGGCCAACGTCCTGACTTTC. The chain joins TRBV19 to TRBJ2-6; D remains unclear. Trimming took off 10 bases at V and 0 bases at J, with 10 bases between the two ends. Germline values: CDR1 LNHDA, CDR2 SQIVND (reference sequence). This CDR3 has 14 amino acids.

The rearrangement links TRBV27 to TRBJ2-1; 10 bases agree with TRBD2. This CDR3 has 14 amino acids. Trimming at V came to 4 bases and at J to 4 bases, leaving 1 base not matched to a gene. Germline CDR1 and CDR2: MNHEY and SMNVEV (reference sequence). The CDR3 sequence is CASSWGLAYNEQFF. In DNA, the CDR3 is TGTGCCAGCAGTTGGGGACTAGCGTACAATGAGCAGTTCTTC.

The chain couples TRBV6-1 to TRBJ1-2; D possibly corresponds to TRBD1 (5 bases). CDR3 size: 17 residues. The germline V gene has CDR1 MNHNS and CDR2 SASEGT. The germline V and J ends were trimmed by 2 bases and 0 bases, with 16 bases remaining between them. CDR3 DNA: TGTGCCAGCAGTGAATGGGGGGTCCGTTTAGCTAACTATGGCTACACCTTC. Amino acid sequence: CASSEWGVRLANYGYTF.

This chain joins TRBV7-3 and TRBJ2-5, with D perhaps matching TRBD2 (5 bases). The CDR3 consists of 15 residues. The V end lost 5 bases, the J end lost 1 base, and 14 bases lay between the germline ends. The germline V gene encodes CDR1 SGHTA and CDR2 FQGTGA. CDR3 in amino acids: CASSKAGSTQETQYF. The CDR3 nucleotides read TGTGCCAGCAGCAAGGCGGGTAGCACCCAAGAGACCCAGTACTTC.

The chain couples TRBV6-1 to TRBJ2-5; TRBD1 might be the D (5 bases). This CDR3 region has 12 residues. Trimming removed 4 bases at V and 2 bases at J, with 5 bases between. CDR1 MNHNS and CDR2 SASEGT come from the germline V gene. This CDR3 reads CASSGTQETQYF. In DNA form, the CDR3 reads TGTGCCAGCAGTGGGACACAAGAGACCCAGTACTTC.

This rearrangement joins TRBV6-4 to TRBJ2-3, with 9 bases fitting TRBD1. V trimming: 3 bases; J trimming: 5 bases; junction bases outside the gene matches: 6. The germline V gene encodes CDR1 MRHNA and CDR2 SNTAGT. This CDR3 comprises 15 residues. The DNA for the CDR3 is TGTGCCAGCAGTGAACAGGGGGCGAGGATAGATACGCAGTATTTT. This codes for CASSEQGARIDTQYF.

About this clone: In the same sample, other DNA sequences code for this CDR3. The chain combines TRBV19 with TRBJ2-7; 8 bases map to TRBD1. The CDR3 length is 14 residues. V shed 3 bases and J 4 bases; nucleotides not matched to a gene: 5. The germline gives CDR1 LNHDA, CDR2 SQIVND (reference sequence). The CDR3 DNA sequence: TGTGCCAGTAGTATTGGCAGGGGGCGTTACGAGCAGTACTTC. Its protein product is CASSIGRGRYEQYF.

The count of this clone is one. The rearrangement uses TRBV4-1 and TRBJ1-4; 7 bases are shared with TRBD1. The CDR3 spans 16 residues. V lost 2 bases and J lost 7; bases outside the gene matches: 10. Germline V CDR1 and CDR2: MGHRA, YSYEKL. The CDR3, as DNA: TGCGCCAGCAGCCAATCCCCCTGGCAGGGGGGTGAAAAACTGTTTTTT. Protein product: CASSQSPWQGGEKLFF.

The V and J genes are TRBV4-2 and TRBJ2-7; a possible D gene is TRBD2 (5 bases). Trimming took 1 base from V and 4 from J, leaving 11 bases between them. Germline loops: CDR1 LGHNA, CDR2 YNFKEQ. CDR3 size: 14 residues. The CDR3 region is CASSQGEGTYEQYF. The CDR3 DNA reads as TGTGCCAGCAGCCAAGGTGAGGGAACTTACGAGCAGTACTTC.

For the CDR3, the DNA is TGTGCCAGCAGCGTAGAACAGTTCCAGAACACCGGGGAGCTGTTTTTT. It yields the protein CASSVEQFQNTGELFF. This chain uses TRBV9 with TRBJ2-2; D uncertain. With 0 bases removed from V and 1 base from J, the gap between germline ends came to 10 bases. The CDR3 runs 16 residues. The V gene's germline CDR1 is SGDLS and CDR2 YYNGEE.